A selection of T cell receptor beta chains follows, all from one sample in a study of blood T cell repertoires in COVID-19. TCRdb keeps only in-frame clones here, not all; method: immunoSEQ multiplex PCR. The sample shows 250,000 to 400,000 clones, around 88% of them seen only once. The specimen sequenced was peripheral blood. The receptor set was obtained from a woman aged 25 to 39 with COVID-19, enrolled during active disease. Both conserved end residues are part of each CDR3. The order of the fields is J gene, clone size, D gene, V gene, CDR3 protein, CDR3 DNA. A D gene is named only where the DNA matches it firmly. Size is omitted from some rows. Given values are once, few, many or a class for expanded clones.

>TRBJ2-1|.|.|TRBV10-3
CAISDTSSYNEQFF
TGTGCCATCAGTGACACTAGCTCCTACAATGAGCAGTTCTTC
>TRBJ1-2|.|.|TRBV2
CASSELDTETYGYTF
TGTGCCAGCAGTGAACTGGACACAGAAACCTATGGCTACACCTTC
>TRBJ2-3|.|.|TRBV27
CASSPRRADTQYF
TGTGCCAGCAGTCCCCGGAGGGCAGATACGCAGTATTTT
>TRBJ1-5|.|.|TRBV6-6
CASQRDGDQPQHF
TGTGCCAGTCAGCGGGACGGAGATCAGCCCCAGCATTTT
>TRBJ2-7|.|.|TRBV12-3/TRBV12-4
CASSLGRSAEYF
TGTGCCAGCAGTTTGGGTAGGTCGGCGGAGTACTTC
>TRBJ2-1|.|TRBD2|TRBV5-4
CASSLSGGPITNEQFF
TGTGCCAGCAGCTTGAGCGGGGGGCCTATTACCAATGAGCAGTTCTTC
>TRBJ1-1|once|TRBD1|TRBV12-3/TRBV12-4
CASSDRGTTEAFF
TGTGCCAGCAGCGACAGGGGGACCACTGAAGCTTTCTTT
>TRBJ1-2|.|.|TRBV19
CASSGDKYYGYTF
TGTGCCAGTAGCGGGGACAAGTACTATGGCTACACCTTC
>TRBJ1-4|.|.|TRBV5-1
CASSFGQLQRFNEKLFF
TGCGCCAGCAGCTTTGGACAGCTACAGAGATTTAATGAAAAACTGTTTTTT
>TRBJ1-6|once|TRBD1|TRBV10-3
CATAQGASDSPLHF
TGTGCCACCGCACAGGGGGCTAGTGATTCACCCCTCCACTTT
>TRBJ2-1|.|.|TRBV19
CASSIGENEQFF
TGTGCCAGTAGTATAGGGGAGAATGAGCAGTTCTTC
>TRBJ1-5|.|.|TRBV24-1
CATSDLTSGPQHF
TGTGCCACCAGTGACCTAACGTCTGGGCCCCAGCATTTT
>TRBJ1-3|.|.|TRBV7-9
CASSLGTSSGNTIYF
TGTGCCAGCAGCTTAGGAACGAGCTCTGGAAACACCATATATTTT
>TRBJ2-1|.|.|TRBV12-5
CASGLALNEQFF
TGTGCTAGTGGTTTGGCCCTGAATGAGCAGTTCTTC
>TRBJ1-5|once|.|TRBV28
CASSLWGEGLGNQPQHF
TGTGCCAGCAGTTTATGGGGGGAGGGGCTGGGCAATCAGCCCCAGCATTTT
>TRBJ1-1|.|TRBD1|TRBV7-9
CASITGGLSTTEAFF
TGTGCCAGCATCACAGGGGGCTTATCGACCACTGAAGCTTTCTTT
>TRBJ2-3|.|.|TRBV12-3/TRBV12-4
CASTTLGTDTQYF
TGTGCCAGCACCACACTAGGAACAGATACGCAGTATTTT
>TRBJ2-1|.|TRBD1|TRBV19
CASSTPGTGKFHEQFF
TGTGCCAGTAGCACCCCCGGGACAGGGAAGTTTCATGAGCAGTTCTTC
>TRBJ1-3|.|.|TRBV2
CASNHRTSGNTIYF
TGTGCCAGCAACCACAGGACCTCTGGAAACACCATATATTTT
>TRBJ2-5|.|TRBD2|TRBV11-2
CASSLVGSGGRQETQYF
TGTGCCAGCAGCTTAGTAGGTAGCGGGGGGCGACAAGAGACCCAGTACTTC